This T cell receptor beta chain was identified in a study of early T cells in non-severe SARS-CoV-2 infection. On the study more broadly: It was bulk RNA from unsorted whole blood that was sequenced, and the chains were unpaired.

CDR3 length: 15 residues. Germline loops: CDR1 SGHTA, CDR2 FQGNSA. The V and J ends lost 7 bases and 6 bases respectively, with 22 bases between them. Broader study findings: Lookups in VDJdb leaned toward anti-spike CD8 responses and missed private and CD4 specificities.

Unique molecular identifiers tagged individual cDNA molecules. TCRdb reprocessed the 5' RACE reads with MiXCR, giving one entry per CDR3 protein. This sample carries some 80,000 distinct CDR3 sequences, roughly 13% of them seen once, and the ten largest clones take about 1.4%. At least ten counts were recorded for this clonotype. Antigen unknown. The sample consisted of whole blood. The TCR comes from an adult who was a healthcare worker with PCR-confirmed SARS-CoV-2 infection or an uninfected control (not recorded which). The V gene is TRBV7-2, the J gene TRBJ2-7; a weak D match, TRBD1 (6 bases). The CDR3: CASTLDWGRRSEQYF. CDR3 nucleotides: TGTGCCAGCACCCTTGACTGGGGGCGCCGTAGCGAGCAGTACTTC.